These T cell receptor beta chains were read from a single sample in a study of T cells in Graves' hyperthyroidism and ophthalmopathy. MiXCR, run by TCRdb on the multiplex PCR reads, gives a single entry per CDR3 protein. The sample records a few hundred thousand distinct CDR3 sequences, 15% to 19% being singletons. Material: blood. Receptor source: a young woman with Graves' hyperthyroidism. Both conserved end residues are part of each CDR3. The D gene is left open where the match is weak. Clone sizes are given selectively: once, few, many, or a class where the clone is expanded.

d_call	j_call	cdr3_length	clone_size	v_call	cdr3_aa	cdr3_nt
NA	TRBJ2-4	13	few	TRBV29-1	CSVEVQKQNIQYF	TGCAGCGTTGAAGTACAGAAGCAAAACATTCAGTACTTC
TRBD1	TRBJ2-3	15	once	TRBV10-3	CAVRETGDTTDTQYF	TGTGCCGTCAGAGAGACAGGGGATACCACAGATACGCAGTATTTT
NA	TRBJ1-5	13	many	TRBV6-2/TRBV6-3	CASSPGQDQPQHF	TGTGCCAGCAGCCCCGGACAAGATCAGCCCCAGCATTTT
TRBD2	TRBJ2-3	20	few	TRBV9	CASSPILGLAGGPSTDTQYF	TGTGCCAGCAGCCCTATATTAGGACTAGCGGGAGGGCCATCCACAGATACGCAGTATTTT
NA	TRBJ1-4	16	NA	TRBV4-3	CASSHLWTAGGEKLFF	TGCGCCAGCAGCCACCTATGGACGGCTGGTGGGGAAAAACTGTTTTTT
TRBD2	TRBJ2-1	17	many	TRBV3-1	CASSRITSVSSYNEQFF	TGTGCCAGCAGCCGGATAACTAGCGTGAGCTCCTACAATGAGCAGTTCTTC
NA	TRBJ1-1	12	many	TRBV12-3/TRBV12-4	CASSLILAEAFF	TGTGCCAGCAGTTTGATACTGGCTGAAGCTTTCTTT
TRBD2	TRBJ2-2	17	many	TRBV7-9	CASSLSFSGTVTGELFF	TGTGCCAGCAGCTTAAGTTTTAGCGGGACGGTGACCGGGGAGCTGTTTTTT
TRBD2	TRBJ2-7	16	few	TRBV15	CATSRGGGLPYYEQYF	TGTGCCACCAGCAGGGGGGGGGGACTACCCTACTACGAGCAGTACTTC
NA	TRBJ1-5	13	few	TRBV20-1	CSAGRAYNQPQHF	TGCAGTGCTGGACGGGCGTACAATCAGCCCCAGCATTTT
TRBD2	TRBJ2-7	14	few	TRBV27	CASAAGLAGVEQYF	TGTGCCAGCGCCGCCGGACTAGCGGGAGTCGAGCAGTACTTC
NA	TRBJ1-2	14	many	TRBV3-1	CASSQEGGSYGYTF	TGTGCCAGCAGCCAAGAAGGAGGATCCTATGGCTACACCTTC
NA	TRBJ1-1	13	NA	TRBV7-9	CASSHSSGAEAFF	TGTGCCAGCAGCCATTCTTCAGGGGCTGAAGCTTTCTTT
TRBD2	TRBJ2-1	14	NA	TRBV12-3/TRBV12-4	CASRLAGVGNEQFF	TGTGCCAGCAGGCTAGCGGGAGTGGGGAATGAGCAGTTCTTC
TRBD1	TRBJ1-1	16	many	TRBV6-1	CASSFTTGPSQGEAFF	TGTGCCAGCAGTTTTACGACAGGGCCCTCGCAGGGTGAAGCTTTCTTT
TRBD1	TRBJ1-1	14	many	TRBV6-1	CASSTDRGNTEAFF	TGTGCCAGCAGCACAGACAGGGGGAACACTGAAGCTTTCTTT
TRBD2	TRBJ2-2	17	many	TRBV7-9	CASSKSLAGDLTGELFF	TGTGCCAGCAGCAAAAGCCTAGCGGGAGACCTCACCGGGGAGCTGTTTTTT
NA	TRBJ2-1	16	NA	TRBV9	CASSVAGGTFYNEQFF	TGTGCCAGCAGCGTAGCGGGCGGAACCTTCTACAATGAGCAGTTCTTC
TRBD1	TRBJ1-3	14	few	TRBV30	CAWETGSSGNTIYF	TGTGCCTGGGAGACAGGGAGCTCTGGAAACACCATATATTTT
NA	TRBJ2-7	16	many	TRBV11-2	CASSLTGGSNTYEQYF	TGTGCCAGCAGCTTAACCGGAGGATCAAATACCTACGAGCAGTACTTC
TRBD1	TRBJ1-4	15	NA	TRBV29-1	CSVSQGADGTEKLFF	TGCAGCGTATCGCAGGGGGCCGATGGTACTGAAAAACTGTTTTTT
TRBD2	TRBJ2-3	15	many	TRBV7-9	CASSIKGLGADTQYF	TGTGCCAGCAGCATTAAGGGACTAGGGGCGGATACGCAGTATTTT
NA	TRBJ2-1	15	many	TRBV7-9	CASSPDRSSYNEQFF	TGTGCCAGCAGCCCAGACAGGAGCTCCTACAATGAGCAGTTCTTC
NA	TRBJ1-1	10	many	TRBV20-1	CSAEKGEAFF	TGCAGTGCAGAGAAAGGGGAAGCTTTCTTT
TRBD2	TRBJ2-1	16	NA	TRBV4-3	CASSQATSGSYNEQFF	TGCGCCAGCAGCCAAGCCACTAGCGGTTCCTACAATGAGCAGTTCTTC
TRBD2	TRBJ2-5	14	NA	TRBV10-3	CAISGTSGTETQYF	TGTGCCATCAGTGGGACTAGCGGGACAGAGACCCAGTACTTC
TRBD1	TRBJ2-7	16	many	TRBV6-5	CASSYTGTGESYEQYF	TGTGCCAGCAGTTACACCGGGACAGGGGAGTCCTACGAGCAGTACTTC
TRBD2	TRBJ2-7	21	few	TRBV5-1	CASSLSSGHPAGGVLAYEQYF	TGCGCCAGCAGCTTGTCCTCGGGGCACCCGGCGGGAGGCGTCCTTGCGTACGAGCAGTACTTC